The 7 T cell receptor beta chains in this list originate from one sample, sequenced in a study of T cell repertoires in ileal Crohn's disease. Profiling relied on immunoSEQ multiplex PCR, and the TCRdb table lists in-frame clones only, not all of them. Counted here are some 60,000 clones, roughly 89% occurring once; the ten biggest clones make up roughly 2%. Time point given: neoterminal ileum biopsy at postoperative endoscopy, about 6 months after surgery. Sequenced material: ileal tissue. The receptors originated from an adult with Crohn's disease.

J is TRBJ1-1 and V is TRBV4-1, with a weak D call TRBD1 (5 bases). This CDR3 contains 13 residues. CDR1 and CDR2 (germline): MGHRA, YSYEKL. V was cut by 3 bases and J by 8 bases, with 13 bases left in between. The CDR3 bases are TGCGCCAGCAGCCAGGGCCTCGGGGGGGAAGCTTTCTTT. This sequence encodes CASSQGLGGEAFF.

The chain joins TRBV29-1 to TRBJ2-1; D is possibly TRBD2 (7 bases). Germline lookup yields CDR1 SQVTM and CDR2 ANQGSEA. CDR3 length equals 14 residues. Trimming stripped 5 bases from V and 6 bases from J, with 17 bases between. The CDR3, as DNA: TGCAGCGTTTCTGGGGGGGCTAGGTCCAATGAGCAGTTCTTC. Its protein product is CSVSGGARSNEQFF.

This clone was counted a few times. The gene calls are TRBV7-8 and TRBJ2-2, with TRBD1 matching 7 bases. This CDR3 spans 15 amino acids. Germline V gives CDR1 SGHVS, CDR2 FQNEAQ. Losses at the gene ends were 8 bases for V and 1 base for J; bases not matched to a gene: 7. The CDR3 here is CASGEQGRNTGELFF. For the CDR3, the DNA is TGTGCCAGCGGAGAACAGGGGAGGAACACCGGGGAGCTGTTTTTT. The complete variable domain, with remaining parts taken from reference TRBV7-8 and TRBJ2-2, reads GAGVSQSPRYKVAKRGQDVALRCDPISGHVSLFWYQQALGQGPEFLTYFQNEAQLDKSGLPSDRFFAERPEGSVSTLKIQRTQQEDSAVYLCASGEQGRNTGELFFGEGSRLTVL.

The chain couples TRBV4-2 to TRBJ1-4, with D unclear. The V gene's germline CDR1 is LGHNA and CDR2 YNFKEQ. This CDR3 is built from 13 residues. Trimming took off 8 bases at V and 4 bases at J, with 11 bases between the two ends. CDR3 residues: CASSLTINEKLFF. The CDR3 DNA follows: TGTGCCAGCTCTCTAACTATTAATGAAAAACTGTTTTTT.

This clone was detected many times. The V call is TRBV19, the J call TRBJ1-1; no definite D call. The CDR3 sequence is 13 residues long. V lost 8 bases, J lost 1 base, and 11 bases lay in between. Germline values: CDR1 LNHDA, CDR2 SQIVND (reference sequence). Here the CDR3 DNA reads TGTGCCAGTGCCTTCTATAGGAACACTGAAGCTTTCTTT. Translation: CASAFYRNTEAFF. Drawing the rest from reference TRBV19 and TRBJ1-1, the complete variable domain is DGGITQSPKYLFRKEGQNVTLSCEQNLNHDAMYWYRQDPGQGLRLIYYSQIVNDFQKGDIAEGYSVSREKKESFPLTVTSAQKNPTAFYLCASAFYRNTEAFFGQGTRLTVV.

The chain uses TRBV20-1 and TRBJ1-6, with TRBD1 as a possible D gene (5 bases). This CDR3 is built from 11 residues. CDR1 and CDR2 from the germline V gene are DFQATT and SNEGSKA (reference sequence). Trimming took off 7 bases at V and 7 bases at J, with 8 bases between the two ends. CDR3 DNA sequence: TGCAGTGGCCGACAGAATTCACCCCTCCACTTT. It yields the protein CSGRQNSPLHF.

The chain employs TRBV28 and TRBJ1-1; D perhaps matches TRBD1 (6 bases). This CDR3 is 14 amino acids long. In germline, CDR1 is MDHEN, CDR2 SYDVKM. The V and J ends lost 5 bases and 11 bases respectively, with 21 bases between them. The CDR3 sequence: CASSHTRGLLSAFF. Here the CDR3 DNA reads TGTGCCAGCAGTCATACCAGGGGATTGCTTAGTGCTTTCTTT.